This T cell receptor (beta chain) was captured in a study of cytomegalovirus exposure and HLA in healthy donors. The donors gave bone marrow, and they were healthy. Germline lookup yields CDR1 KGHSH and CDR2 LQKENI. The V gene end was trimmed by 3 bases and the J gene end by 3 bases; junction bases not matched to a gene: 0. The CDR3 has 13 residues. The PCR ran on 60 Vbeta and 13 Jbeta primers. Repertoires were generated with immunoSEQ multiplex PCR, while TCRdb's copy carries only in-frame clones and drops some. Found here are about 130,000 clones, roughly four fifths of them singletons; the top ten hold around 1.2%.

The rearrangement uses TRBV18 and TRBJ1-2; 8 nucleotides line up with TRBD1. The sequencing input was PBMCs. The receptor's source is a girl aged 2-15 years in good health and CMV-seronegative. The CDR3 DNA follows: TGTGCCAGCTCACCGACAGGGGACTATGGCTACACCTTC. It codes for CASSPTGDYGYTF. The full variable domain, completed using reference TRBV18 and TRBJ1-2, is NAGVMQNPRHLVRRRGQEARLRCSPMKGHSHVYWYRQLPEEGLKFMVYLQKENIIDESGMPKERFSAEFPKEGPSILRIQQVVRGDSAAYFCASSPTGDYGYTFGSGTRLTVV.